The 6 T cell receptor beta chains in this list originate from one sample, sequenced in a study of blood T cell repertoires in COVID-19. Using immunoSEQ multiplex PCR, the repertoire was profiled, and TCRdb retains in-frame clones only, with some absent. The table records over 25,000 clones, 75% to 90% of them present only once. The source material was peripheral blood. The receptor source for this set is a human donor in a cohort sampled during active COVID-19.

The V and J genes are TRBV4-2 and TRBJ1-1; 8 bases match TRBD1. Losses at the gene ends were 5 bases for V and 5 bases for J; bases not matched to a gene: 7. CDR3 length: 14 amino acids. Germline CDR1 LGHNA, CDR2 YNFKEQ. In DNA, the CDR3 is TGTGCCAGCAGCGTCCAGGGGGCCGGAACTGAAGCTTTCTTT. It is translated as CASSVQGAGTEAFF.

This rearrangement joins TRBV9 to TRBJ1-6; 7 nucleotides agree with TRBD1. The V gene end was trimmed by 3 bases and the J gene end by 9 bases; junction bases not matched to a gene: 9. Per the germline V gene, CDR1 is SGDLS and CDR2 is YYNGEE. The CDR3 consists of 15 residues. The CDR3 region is CASSATGVEGSPLHF. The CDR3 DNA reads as TGTGCCAGCAGCGCCACAGGGGTGGAGGGTTCACCCCTCCACTTT. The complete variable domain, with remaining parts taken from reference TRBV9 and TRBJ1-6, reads DSGVTQTPKHLITATGQRVTLRCSPRSGDLSVYWYQQSLDQGLQFLIQYYNGEERAKGNILERFSAQQFPDLHSELNLSSLELGDSALYFCASSATGVEGSPLHFGNGTRLTVT.

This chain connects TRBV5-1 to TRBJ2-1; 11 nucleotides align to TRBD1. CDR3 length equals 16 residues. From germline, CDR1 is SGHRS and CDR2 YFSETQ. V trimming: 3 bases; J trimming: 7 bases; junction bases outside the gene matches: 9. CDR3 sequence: CASSSYRDRGKNEQFF. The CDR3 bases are TGCGCCAGCAGCTCATACCGGGACAGGGGGAAGAATGAGCAGTTCTTC.

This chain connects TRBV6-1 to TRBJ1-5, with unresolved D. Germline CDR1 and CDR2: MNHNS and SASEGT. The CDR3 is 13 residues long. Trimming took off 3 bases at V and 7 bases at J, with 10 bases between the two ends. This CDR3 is CASSDVGRQPQHF. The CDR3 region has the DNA TGTGCCAGCAGTGATGTAGGGAGGCAGCCCCAGCATTTT.

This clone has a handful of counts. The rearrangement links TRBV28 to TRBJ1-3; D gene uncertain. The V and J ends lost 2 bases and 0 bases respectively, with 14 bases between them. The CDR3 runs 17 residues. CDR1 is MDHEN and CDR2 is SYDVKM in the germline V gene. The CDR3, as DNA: TGTGCCAGCAGTTTAATTCGGGGTCGAACCTCTGGAAACACCATATATTTT. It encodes CASSLIRGRTSGNTIYF.

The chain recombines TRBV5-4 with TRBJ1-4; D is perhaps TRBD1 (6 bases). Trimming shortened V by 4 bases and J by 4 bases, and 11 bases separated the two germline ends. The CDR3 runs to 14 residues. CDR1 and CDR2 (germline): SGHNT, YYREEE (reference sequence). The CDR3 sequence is CASSPDSYNEKLFF. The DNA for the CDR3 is TGTGCCAGCAGCCCGGACAGTTATAATGAAAAACTGTTTTTT. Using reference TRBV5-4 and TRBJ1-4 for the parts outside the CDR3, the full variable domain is ETGVTQSPTHLIKTRGQQVTLRCSSQSGHNTVSWYQQALGQGPQFIFQYYREEENGRGNFPPRFSGLQFPNYSSELNVNALELDDSALYLCASSPDSYNEKLFFGSGTQLSVL.